The 11 T cell receptor beta chains below all came from one sample that was sequenced in a study of blood T cells in healthy people across ages. The use of a sample-barcoded 5' primer and a J-beta primer mix characterized a second PCR of roughly 6 to 11 cycles. TCRdb re-analysed the 5' RACE reads in MiXCR, keeping a single row per CDR3 protein. This sample has 800,000 or so distinct CDR3 sequences, with about 59% found just once. Sequenced input: blood. Every receptor here comes from a man aged 25 to 40 in good health.

J is TRBJ2-3 and V is TRBV5-6, with TRBD2 matching over 10 bases. The CDR3 is made up of 15 amino acids. V shed 7 bases and J 4 bases; nucleotides not matched to a gene: 9. Germline CDR1 and CDR2: SGHDT and YYEEEE. This CDR3 reads CASALAGGFADTQYF. The DNA of the CDR3 is TGTGCCAGCGCGTTAGCGGGGGGATTTGCAGATACGCAGTATTTT.

This clonotype came up a few times. This chain joins TRBV7-2 and TRBJ1-4; D is possibly TRBD1 (5 bases). V dropped 4 bases and J dropped 15 bases, with 18 bases sitting between them. From germline, CDR1 is SGHTA and CDR2 FQGNSA. This CDR3 comprises 13 residues. The CDR3 region is CASSYPRQTGLFF. The CDR3 nucleotides are TGTGCCAGCAGCTACCCTCGACAGACCGGGTTGTTTTTT.

This clonotype occurred a few times. The CDR3 loop reads CASSREHSPLHF. CDR3 in DNA: TGTGCCAGCAGCCGAGAACATTCACCCCTCCACTTT. The chain employs TRBV6-5 and TRBJ1-6; no definite D call. The V gene lost 6 bases and the J gene lost 8 bases, with 8 bases spanning the gap. The germline V gene has CDR1 MNHEY and CDR2 SVGAGI. The CDR3 loop spans 12 amino acids.

This rearrangement joins TRBV29-1 to TRBJ2-5, with D unresolved. Trimming took off 6 bases at V and 3 bases at J, with 14 bases between the two ends. The V gene's germline CDR1 is SQVTM and CDR2 ANQGSEA. The CDR3 loop spans 13 amino acids. The CDR3 DNA reads TGCAGCGTGACGGGCAGCTACGAAGAGACCCAGTACTTC. Its protein is CSVTGSYEETQYF. Full variable domain (missing parts from reference TRBV29-1 and TRBJ2-5): SAVISQKPSRDICQRGTSLTIQCQVDSQVTMMFWYRQQPGQSLTLIATANQGSEATYESGFVIDKFPISRPNLTFSTLTVSNMSPEDSSIYLCSVTGSYEETQYFGPGTRLLVL.

This clonotype was recorded a few times. DNA for the CDR3: TGTGCCAGCACCTCGGAGACCCAGTACTTC. Amino acids: CASTSETQYF. The rearrangement joins TRBV2 to TRBJ2-7; D gene uncertain. The J call is in doubt because the DNA end fits TRBJ2-5 better. This CDR3 is built from 10 residues. CDR1 is SNHLY, CDR2 FYNNEI, per germline.

This chain links TRBV12-3 or TRBV12-4 with TRBJ2-7, with TRBD2 identical over 7 bases. The CDR3 is made up of 16 amino acids. Unmatched junction bases numbered 14, after V lost 6 bases and J lost 3 bases. The CDR3 DNA is TGTGCCAGCAGCCCATATGGGTCGGGGGGTATCTACGAGCAGTACTTC. This encodes CASSPYGSGGIYEQYF.

The chain is built from TRBV7-8 and TRBJ2-1, with 8 bases that match TRBD1. The V segment lost 5 bases and the J segment 6 bases; nucleotides outside the gene matches: 3. Looked up from germline, CDR1 is SGHVS and CDR2 is FQNEAQ. The CDR3 loop spans 13 amino acids. The CDR3, as DNA: TGTGCCAGCAGCCGGGACAGGATCAATGAGCAGTTCTTC. This gives the protein CASSRDRINEQFF.

The V call is TRBV21-1, the J call TRBJ2-3. TRBV21-1 is a documented pseudogene. The CDR3 spans 14 residues. CDR3 DNA: TGTGCCAGCAGCGGTAGGACTACCACAGATACGCAGTATTTT. Encoded protein: CASSGRTTTDTQYF.

V usage is TRBV20-1 and J usage is TRBJ2-7; TRBD1 aligns across 7 bases. The trim removed 5 bases at V and 1 base at J, leaving 8 bases unmatched. Germline V gene lookup returns CDR1 DFQATT and CDR2 SNEGSKA (reference sequence). The CDR3 is made up of 14 amino acids. The CDR3 DNA follows: TGCAGTGCTCGATCCCCAGGGGGATCCTACGAGCAGTACTTC. It encodes CSARSPGGSYEQYF.

The V gene is TRBV4-1, the J gene TRBJ1-2, with D perhaps TRBD1 (6 bases). From germline, CDR1 is MGHRA and CDR2 YSYEKL. This CDR3 is 16 amino acids long. V lost 0 bases to trimming and J lost 1 base, with 12 bases between them. CDR3 DNA: TGCGCCAGCAGCCAAGATTGGGGGCGGATTAACTATGGCTACACCTTC. Translated: CASSQDWGRINYGYTF.

The chain links TRBV25-1 to TRBJ2-3; D remains ambiguous. V lost 1 base and J 0 bases, leaving 5 bases between the germline ends. Per germline, CDR1 MGHDK and CDR2 SYGVNS. There are 14 residues in the CDR3. CDR3: CASSESPSTDTQYF. CDR3 DNA sequence: TGTGCCAGCAGTGAATCGCCCAGCACAGATACGCAGTATTTT. The entire variable domain, with the rest obtained from reference TRBV25-1 and TRBJ2-3, is as follows: EADIYQTPRYLVIGTGKKITLECSQTMGHDKMYWYQQDPGMELHLIHYSYGVNSTEKGDLSSESTVSRIRTEHFPLTLESARPSHTSQYLCASSESPSTDTQYFGPGTRLTVL.